This entry describes one T cell receptor beta chain. The target antigen is unknown. CDR3 size: 11 residues. V was clipped by 4 bases and J by 10 bases, with 12 bases between them. Germline-derived CDR1 and CDR2 are SGDLS and YYNGEE. This sample was taken from a study of T cell responses to AZD1222 COVID-19 vaccine. Study-level points and caveats: Donors skewed white British and female; clonal diversity was possibly underestimated. A rise in Spike-specific TCR breadth and depth followed two AZD1222 doses.

Generated by immunoSEQ multiplex PCR, the TCRdb table keeps only in-frame clones and is missing some. The sample contains about 100,000 clones, 75% to 95% of which appear only once. The chain combines TRBV9 with TRBJ2-7, with D perhaps matching TRBD1 or TRBD2 (6 bases each). This TCR came from an adult who received the AZD1222 COVID-19 vaccine. The input for sequencing was peripheral blood, taken 28 days after the second AZD1222 dose. CDR3 region: CASSKGGRQYF. CDR3 nucleotide sequence: TGTGCCAGCAGCAAAGGGGGGAGACAGTACTTC.